A selection of T cell receptor beta chains follows, all from one sample in a study of PD-1 blockade in mismatch repair-deficient tumors. The table came from immunoSEQ multiplex PCR; TCRdb's copy has only in-frame clones and leaves some out. The sample contains over 15,000 clones, 84% of which appear only once. The specimen comprised PBMCs, sampled 4 weeks after starting pembrolizumab. The receptors here all came from an adult with mismatch repair-deficient cancer. Each CDR3 is given with its conserved first and last residue. The D gene is left open where the match is weak. Only some rows state a clone size, as once, few, many or a class for expanded clones.

size: -
V: TRBV2
J: TRBJ2-1
D: TRBD2
CDR3: CASSPRPSAGGTYNEQFF
DNA: TGTGCCAGCAGTCCCAGACCCTCAGCGGGAGGCACCTACAATGAGCAGTTCTTC

size: -
V: TRBV7-3
J: TRBJ1-2
D: TRBD1
CDR3: CASSPGTGFEDGYTF
DNA: TGTGCCAGCAGCCCCGGGACAGGTTTCGAAGATGGCTACACCTTC

size: -
V: TRBV6-4
J: TRBJ1-4
D: -
CDR3: CASRRGVLPNEKLFF
DNA: TGTGCCAGCAGACGGGGGGTTCTACCTAATGAAAAACTGTTTTTT

size: -
V: TRBV30
J: TRBJ1-2
D: -
CDR3: CAWSPNFRGYYGYTF
DNA: TGTGCCTGGAGCCCAAACTTCCGCGGGTACTATGGCTACACCTTC

size: few
V: TRBV4-1
J: TRBJ2-7
D: TRBD2
CDR3: CASSQGRWGGKSGEQYF
DNA: TGCGCCAGCAGCCAAGGCCGTTGGGGGGGTAAATCGGGTGAGCAGTACTTC

size: -
V: TRBV6-5
J: TRBJ1-6
D: -
CDR3: CASSYRGHSLHF
DNA: TGTGCCAGCAGTTACAGGGGACATAGCCTCCACTTT

size: -
V: TRBV28
J: TRBJ2-1
D: TRBD2
CDR3: CASSLYGGVDSYNEQFF
DNA: TGTGCCAGCAGTTTATATGGGGGGGTTGACTCCTACAATGAGCAGTTCTTC

size: once
V: TRBV5-4
J: TRBJ1-2
D: TRBD1
CDR3: CASSFGRTGDEIGHTF
DNA: TGTGCCAGCAGCTTTGGAAGGACAGGGGACGAGATTGGCCACACCTTC

size: -
V: TRBV7-9
J: TRBJ2-2
D: -
CDR3: CASSFFRGLNTGELFF
DNA: TGTGCCAGCAGCTTTTTCAGGGGCCTGAACACCGGGGAGCTGTTTTTT

size: -
V: TRBV5-1
J: TRBJ2-3
D: -
CDR3: CASSLGATSSTDTQYF
DNA: TGCGCCAGCAGCTTGGGGGCTACCTCGAGCACAGATACGCAGTATTTT

size: -
V: TRBV28
J: TRBJ2-3
D: -
CDR3: CASVSRVLPDTQYF
DNA: TGTGCCAGCGTTTCCAGGGTACTACCAGATACGCAGTATTTT

size: -
V: TRBV7-8
J: TRBJ2-5
D: TRBD1
CDR3: CASSFPTGYQETQYF
DNA: TGTGCCAGCAGCTTTCCGACAGGGTACCAAGAGACCCAGTACTTC

size: -
V: TRBV30
J: TRBJ2-3
D: -
CDR3: CAWSGKIVKSWRGLPDTQYF
DNA: TGTGCCTGGAGTGGAAAGATAGTCAAGTCGTGGAGGGGGCTTCCAGATACGCAGTATTTT

size: -
V: TRBV6-1
J: TRBJ1-2
D: -
CDR3: CASSVSSNYGYTF
DNA: TGTGCCAGCAGTGTGAGCTCTAACTATGGCTACACCTTC

size: -
V: TRBV9
J: TRBJ2-3
D: -
CDR3: CASSASLRPTWRSRTDTQYF
DNA: TGTGCCAGCAGCGCGTCTCTCCGCCCGACGTGGAGATCCCGGACAGATACGCAGTATTTT

size: -
V: TRBV7-6
J: TRBJ1-1
D: -
CDR3: CASSVRGITEAFF
DNA: TGTGCCAGCAGTGTGAGGGGGATCACTGAAGCTTTCTTT

size: -
V: TRBV2
J: TRBJ2-7
D: TRBD1
CDR3: CASSAPDRGHYEQYF
DNA: TGTGCCAGCAGTGCCCCGGACAGGGGACACTACGAGCAGTACTTC

size: -
V: TRBV10-2
J: TRBJ1-1
D: -
CDR3: CASSAGHLNTEAFF
DNA: TGCGCCAGCAGTGCAGGACACCTGAACACTGAAGCTTTCTTT